This is a list of T cell receptor beta chains from one sample in a study of shared clonotypes between healthy human individuals. Sequenced by immunoSEQ multiplex PCR; TCRdb stores in-frame clones only, minus some. This sample has approximately 720,000 clones; less than 80% occur once, and the top ten carry 1.8%. Sample: memory CD4+ T cells sorted from blood. These receptors were obtained from a woman between 25 and 40 years old in good health. CDR3s include the opening cysteine and the closing phenylalanine or tryptophan. Fields, in order: clone size, V gene, D gene, J gene, CDR3 protein, CDR3 DNA. D genes are given only for firm matches. Where a row states a size, it is once, few, many or the class of an expanded clone; other rows omit it.

>.|TRBV10-3|.|TRBJ1-5
CAISESRGDQPQHF
TGTGCCATCAGTGAGTCGAGGGGGGATCAGCCCCAGCATTTT
>.|TRBV5-1|TRBD2|TRBJ2-3
CASSLGREGTDTQYF
TGCGCCAGCAGCTTGGGGCGGGAGGGCACAGATACGCAGTATTTT
>.|TRBV7-3|TRBD1|TRBJ1-5
CASSLAGQGNQPQHF
TGTGCCAGCAGCTTAGCAGGACAGGGCAATCAGCCCCAGCATTTT
>.|TRBV30|.|TRBJ2-3
CAWSAPPTWDTQYF
TGTGCCTGGAGTGCACCTCCCACGTGGGATACGCAGTATTTT
>once|TRBV28|TRBD2|TRBJ2-7
CASTQRESFYEQYF
TGTGCCAGCACCCAGCGGGAGAGTTTTTACGAGCAGTACTTC
>.|TRBV18|.|TRBJ2-1
CASSPRARANNEQFF
TGTGCCAGCTCACCAAGAGCCAGGGCCAACAATGAGCAGTTCTTC
>.|TRBV7-2|.|TRBJ2-3
CASSLRAPGVSIKDTQYF
TGTGCCAGCAGCTTAAGGGCCCCGGGAGTGAGTATTAAAGATACGCAGTATTTT
>.|TRBV7-9|.|TRBJ1-1
CASSFDSTEAFF
TGTGCCAGCAGCTTCGACAGCACTGAAGCTTTCTTT
>.|TRBV18|TRBD1|TRBJ1-1
CASSRGQGGNTEAFF
TGTGCCAGCTCACGGGGACAGGGGGGGAACACTGAAGCTTTCTTT
>once|TRBV27|.|TRBJ2-7
CASSPGRGRSSYEQYF
TGTGCCAGCAGCCCAGGTCGGGGCCGAAGCTCCTACGAGCAGTACTTC
>.|TRBV5-1|.|TRBJ2-7
CASSPRARGYEQYF
TGCGCCAGCAGCCCTAGGGCGCGGGGCTACGAGCAGTACTTC
>once|TRBV4-1|.|TRBJ2-2
CASSLLFTGELFF
TGCGCCAGCAGCCTTTTGTTTACCGGGGAGCTGTTTTTT
>.|TRBV27|TRBD1|TRBJ1-2
CASSLGTGQYGYTF
TGTGCCAGCAGTTTAGGGACAGGACAGTATGGCTACACCTTC
>.|TRBV14|.|TRBJ1-2
CASSQDNGRTYGYTF
TGTGCCAGCAGCCAAGATAACGGAAGAACCTATGGCTACACCTTC
>few|TRBV28|.|TRBJ1-5
CASRLSGDYQPQHF
TGTGCCAGCAGGCTAAGCGGGGATTATCAGCCCCAGCATTTT
>.|TRBV5-1|TRBD2|TRBJ2-1
CASSLVTSANNEQFF
TGCGCCAGCAGCTTGGTTACTAGCGCTAACAATGAGCAGTTCTTC
>.|TRBV7-2|.|TRBJ1-1
CASSLAIITGELNTEAFF
TGTGCCAGCAGCTTAGCGATTATTACGGGCGAACTGAACACTGAAGCTTTCTTT
>.|TRBV18|.|TRBJ2-1
CASSPLGGSDNEQFF
TGTGCCAGCTCACCCCTGGGAGGTAGCGACAATGAGCAGTTCTTC
>.|TRBV5-1|.|TRBJ2-1
CASSFDNPNEQFF
TGCGCCAGCAGCTTTGATAATCCCAATGAGCAGTTCTTC
>.|TRBV7-6|TRBD2|TRBJ2-7
CASSLGGGSYEQYF
TGTGCCAGCAGCTTAGGCGGGGGCTCCTACGAGCAGTACTTC
>.|TRBV5-1|TRBD1|TRBJ1-4
CASSYGQGEEKLFF
TGCGCCAGCAGCTACGGACAGGGGGAAGAAAAACTGTTTTTT
>.|TRBV2|.|TRBJ1-1
CASREQMNTEAFF
TGTGCCAGCAGGGAACAGATGAACACTGAAGCTTTCTTT
>.|TRBV9|TRBD2|TRBJ2-1
CASSDPSGRGWSYNEQFF
TGTGCCAGCAGCGATCCGAGCGGGAGGGGTTGGTCCTACAATGAGCAGTTCTTC
>.|TRBV7-6|.|TRBJ2-1
CASSPRLSNEQFF
TGTGCCAGCAGCCCCCGACTTAGCAATGAGCAGTTCTTC